This T cell receptor (beta chain) was identified in a study of shared clonotypes between healthy human individuals (dated by TCRdb to 2018 to 2020). Study-level background: A couple of women and a few men aged 18 to 49 years were included in the cohort. To increase sequencing depth and limit assay-specific biases, different laboratories used diverse techniques to prepare libraries and sequence TCR repertoires. To estimate repertoire size and how much clonotypes are shared between individuals, the study performed deep sequencing of blood TCR repertoires from 4 to 6 healthy adults. For each donor, CD4 naive and CD4 memory were each given three plates, CD8 naive was given two plates, and CD8 memory was given one plate. Per donor, leukapheresis produced somewhere between about 0.94 and 9.5 billion PBMCs. The research as a whole found: When a few donors were compared, the shared fraction of clonotypes was around 4.6% for naive CD4, around 4% for naive CD8, more than 2% for memory CD4, and 0.35% to 0.5% for memory CD8. Clonotypes shared by all four sorted-subset donors showed higher generation probabilities than non-shared clonotypes. Based on pairwise subsampling, the degree of clonotype sharing among donors was expected to be affected by sequencing depth. Sampling was restricted to blood, and TCR repertoires in tissues likely differ from the TCR repertoires found in blood. Rarefaction of sorted-subset datasets indicated incomplete sequencing despite the large sequencing depth. Because the study included a small number of donors, the genetic and exposure-history diversity represented was limited. Estimated clonotype richness was generally larger for naive than for memory subsets.

V was cut back by 8 bases and J by 3 bases, leaving a gap of 8 bases between them. From a lookup of the germline V gene, CDR1 and CDR2 are ENHRY and SYGVKD. From the cysteine through the phenylalanine, the CDR3 covers 11 amino acids. The DNA shown is the 33-base CDR3, in frame from base 1. TCR CDR3 regions were amplified from genomic DNA by multiplex PCR using the deep immunoSEQ assay. Extracted genomic DNA from each cell subset was spread evenly across all wells of several immunoSEQ 96-well plates, with each plate serving as a replicate. For sorted subsets, roughly 200 ng genomic DNA, equal to 30,000 to 35,000 T cell genomes, was loaded into each replicate PCR. The purified libraries were quantified using a Qubit 3.0 fluorometer, sized with a Bioanalyzer 2100, and then quantified again using the KAPA Library Quantification kit. A separate single-read 150-cycle Illumina NextSeq 550 flow cell was used to sequence each immunoSEQ 96-well plate. From the authors' description of their analysis: The immunoSEQ output contained only junctional sequences without quality scores, so filtering could not match that applied to full-length reads. Sequences were annotated with PyIR, a Python wrapper for IgBLAST v1.9, using IMGT germline references to assign V/J genes and CDR3. Reads with weak V/J assignments (E-value above 1e-6), missing CDR3, stop codons, out-of-frame junctions, or ambiguous translated residues were removed. V3J clonotypes were defined as sequences sharing an identical inferred V gene, J gene, and CDR3 amino acid sequence. Percentage overlap between repertoires was computed as shared unique clonotypes divided by the size of the smaller repertoire. RTK rarefaction, the Chao1 estimator, and Recon v2.1 estimates of unobserved clonotypes were used to assess repertoire richness. OLGA was used to compute generation probabilities for all TCRbeta clonotypes that the gDNA method yielded from a handful of donors. TCRdb obtained this table from immuneACCESS and retained in-frame rearrangements with V and J assigned. These tables miss some clones; where compared with another copy, unresolved V genes account for less than half of the shortfall, and the remainder is unexplained. V, J and clone size were drawn from that table, and D and trimming were deduced from the DNA. This sample holds about 110,000 clones; around 68% were observed only once. The ten largest clones take up around 26% of the sample.

The donors were healthy, HIV-negative adults who had no recently reported acute infections or vaccinations. Every donor was a Caucasian adult residing in Nashville, Tennessee, USA. CD8 memory samples combined magnetically selected CD45RO+ cells with CCR7-negative CD45RA+ effector memory (TemRA) cells. After blood collection by leukapheresis, PBMCs were isolated using Ficoll-Histopaque density gradient centrifugation and then cryopreserved in the vapor phase of liquid nitrogen. Analytical flow cytometry was used to check the purity and quantity of each magnetically sorted T cell population. Genomic DNA was isolated from each sorted fraction and quantified by UV absorbance on a Nanodrop 2000c. For this clone: Its antigen is still unknown. No per-base quality is available; no much larger clone lies one base away.

The sequenced sample consisted of memory CD8+ T cells sorted from blood. According to the study, the label for this sample's cell subset or site signals: CD45RO+ cells pooled with CCR7-negative TemRA cells. This TCR derives from a woman aged 25 to 39 in good health. The chain uses TRBV10-3 and TRBJ2-7; a confident D gene designation cannot be given. The DNA sequence is as follows: TGTGCCATCGGCGGAAACTACGAGCAGTACTTC. This is translated as CAIGGNYEQYF.